The 21 T cell receptor beta chains below were found in one sample sequenced in a study of shared clonotypes between healthy human individuals. Some clones are missing from TCRdb's copy, which holds only in-frame ones; the method was immunoSEQ multiplex PCR. The repertoire has about 980,000 clones, approximately 76% of them found once; the top ten carry nearly 1.5%. The sequencing input was memory CD4+ T cells sorted from blood. The subset denotes: CD45RA-negative fraction. The receptor set was obtained from a man younger than 35 in good health.

V usage is TRBV5-6 and J usage is TRBJ2-3; 8 bases align to TRBD2. V gave up 1 base and J gave up 5 bases; unmatched junction bases: 9. This CDR3 has 16 amino acids. The germline V gene has CDR1 SGHDT and CDR2 YYEEEE. The CDR3 nucleotides are TGTGCCAGCAGCTTGTTCGGCGGGAGGCTCGGAGATACGCAGTATTTT. Protein sequence: CASSLFGGRLGDTQYF.

CDR3 sequence reads: CASSRRGGQYEQYF. DNA for the CDR3: TGTGCCAGCAGCCGTCGCGGGGGCCAATACGAGCAGTACTTC. The gene calls are TRBV7-2 and TRBJ2-7; possibly TRBD2 for D (7 bases). This CDR3 comprises 14 residues. The V gene's germline CDR1 is SGHTA and CDR2 FQGNSA. Trimming removed 5 bases from V and 4 bases from J, with 15 bases in between.

This chain links TRBV10-3 with TRBJ2-1, with 8 bases matching TRBD1. Per germline, CDR1 ENHRY and CDR2 SYGVKD. The CDR3 is 14 amino acids. The ends lost 7 bases at V and 8 bases at J; junction bases unmatched: 10. CDR3 sequence reads: CAIKQQGAGDEQFF. The CDR3 DNA reads as TGTGCCATCAAACAGCAGGGGGCGGGCGATGAGCAGTTCTTC.

The V and J genes are TRBV7-2 and TRBJ2-3, with 15 bases that match TRBD2. The ends lost 4 bases at V and 7 bases at J; junction bases unmatched: 9. CDR1 and CDR2 (germline): SGHTA, FQGNSA. The length of the CDR3 is 17 residues. CDR3 loop: CASSSTLGTSGRNTQYF. As DNA, the CDR3 is TGTGCCAGCAGCTCGACTTTGGGGACTAGCGGGAGGAATACGCAGTATTTT.

The chain uses TRBV4-1 and TRBJ2-3; D perhaps matches TRBD2 (7 bases). This CDR3 is 17 amino acids long. The V end lost 6 bases, the J end lost 1 base, and 20 bases lay between the germline ends. In germline, CDR1 is MGHRA, CDR2 YSYEKL. The CDR3 sequence: CASRQIGGGPGTDTQYF. The CDR3 DNA reads as TGCGCCAGCAGGCAAATAGGCGGGGGCCCCGGCACAGATACGCAGTATTTT.

The gene calls are TRBV7-9 and TRBJ2-4, with D unclear. The germline gives CDR1 SEHNR, CDR2 FQNEAQ (reference sequence). V was shortened by 0 bases and J by 6 bases, with 12 bases between the two germline ends. The CDR3 consists of 15 residues. The CDR3: CASSLALASRNIQYF. The DNA for the CDR3 is TGTGCCAGCAGCTTAGCGCTGGCTAGTAGAAACATTCAGTACTTC.

As for this clone: Other DNA sequences in this specimen translate into the identical CDR3. The chain employs TRBV7-2 and TRBJ2-5; weak D call: TRBD1 (6 bases). The germline gives CDR1 SGHTA, CDR2 FQGNSA. The CDR3 is made up of 13 amino acids. V gave up 5 bases and J gave up 2 bases, with 9 bases separating them. The CDR3 nucleotides are TGTGCCAGCAGCCCCGGACAGCAAGAGACCCAGTACTTC. This sequence encodes CASSPGQQETQYF.

The V gene is TRBV2, the J gene TRBJ2-7; no clear D gene. The CDR3 is 13 amino acids. Germline V gene sequence: CDR1 SNHLY, CDR2 FYNNEI. The germline V and J ends were trimmed by 6 bases and 0 bases, with 9 bases remaining between them. CDR3 nucleotides: TGTGCCAGCAGATATACTAACTCCTACGAGCAGTACTTC. Protein sequence: CASRYTNSYEQYF. The entire variable domain, with the rest obtained from reference TRBV2 and TRBJ2-7, is as follows: EPEVTQTPSHQVTQMGQEVILRCVPISNHLYFYWYRQILGQKVEFLVSFYNNEISEKSEIFDDQFSVERPDGSNFTLKIRSTKLEDSAMYFCASRYTNSYEQYFGPGTRLTVT.

The genes are TRBV7-6 and TRBJ2-1, with D tentatively TRBD2 (6 bases). From germline, CDR1 is SGHVS and CDR2 FNYEAQ. V dropped 4 bases and J dropped 7 bases, with 8 bases sitting between them. The CDR3 has 12 residues. This CDR3 reads CASSSLANEQFF. In nucleotides, the CDR3 is TGTGCCAGCAGCTCGCTAGCGAATGAGCAGTTCTTC.

V usage is TRBV6-5 and J usage is TRBJ2-1; 8 positions agree with TRBD2. The germline V gene has CDR1 MNHEY and CDR2 SVGAGI. Trimming cost V 5 bases and J 6 bases; bases outside gene matches: 9. There are 15 residues in the CDR3. The CDR3 DNA is TGTGCCAGCAGTCCTCCGGGAGGGTATGGCAATGAGCAGTTCTTC. Translation: CASSPPGGYGNEQFF.

The rearrangement uses TRBV5-3 and TRBJ1-3, with 12 nucleotides matching TRBD1. TRBV5-3 belongs to the ORF category, with a function that is uncertain. There are 17 residues in the CDR3. With V trimmed by 4 bases and J by 4 bases, 9 bases remained unmatched. CDR3 DNA: TGTGCCAGAAGCCACCCGGGACAGGGGGCAGGGGGAAACACCATATATTTT. This translates into CARSHPGQGAGGNTIYF.

As for this clone: A read error likely explains this, since a far larger clone differs by one base. The chain links TRBV27 to TRBJ2-5; possibly TRBD1 for D (5 bases). The V gene's germline CDR1 is MNHEY and CDR2 SMNVEV (reference sequence). The V gene lost 5 bases and the J gene lost 4 bases, with 17 bases spanning the gap. The CDR3 loop spans 15 amino acids. CDR3 bases: TGTGCCAGCAGTAGGGGAAAGGGTGGATCAGAGACCCAGTACTTC. Residues: CASSRGKGGSETQYF.

The chain employs TRBV7-2 and TRBJ1-2; D is possibly TRBD1 (6 bases). Trimming shortened V by 0 bases and J by 7 bases, and 9 bases separated the two germline ends. CDR3 length equals 13 residues. Germline-derived CDR1 and CDR2 are SGHTA and FQGNSA. This CDR3 is CASSLANRAGYTF. The DNA for the CDR3 is TGTGCCAGCAGCTTAGCGAACAGGGCTGGCTACACCTTC. Full variable domain (rest looked up from reference TRBV7-2 and TRBJ1-2): GAGVSQSPSNKVTEKGKDVELRCDPISGHTALYWYRQSLGQGLEFLIYFQGNSAPDKSGLPSDRFSAERTGGSVSTLTIQRTQQEDSAVYLCASSLANRAGYTFGSGTRLTVV.

The chain couples TRBV6-1 to TRBJ2-1; 7 bases align to TRBD2. V lost 8 bases and J lost 1; bases outside the gene matches: 2. The CDR3 has 13 residues. The germline CDR1 and CDR2 sequences are MNHNS and SASEGT. The CDR3 DNA reads as TGTGCCAGCGGGGAGGGGTCCTACAATGAGCAGTTCTTC. Its translation is CASGEGSYNEQFF.

The chain employs TRBV6-5 and TRBJ1-5, with D perhaps TRBD1 (5 bases). Germline values: CDR1 MNHEY, CDR2 SVGAGI. Trimming left V 0 bases short and J 6 bases short, with 12 bases between. This CDR3 has 15 residues. CDR3 sequence: CASSYSGREGQPQHF. CDR3 bases: TGTGCCAGCAGTTACTCGGGCAGGGAAGGTCAGCCCCAGCATTTT.

In the case of this clone: Within the sample, other DNA sequences also encode this same CDR3. The gene calls are TRBV18 and TRBJ2-5, with 15 bases identical to TRBD2. CDR3 length: 16 amino acids. V was pared by 6 bases and J by 2 bases, with 4 bases of the junction left unmatched. Germline CDR1 reads KGHSH; CDR2 reads LQKENI. Here the CDR3 DNA reads TGTGCCAGCTCCCCGGGACTAGCGGGAGGTCAAGAGACCCAGTACTTC. It specifies CASSPGLAGGQETQYF.

Many counts were recorded for this clone. This chain joins TRBV19 and TRBJ1-1; D not certain. V dropped 9 bases and J dropped 5 bases, with 10 bases sitting between them. The CDR3 is 11 residues long. From germline, CDR1 is LNHDA and CDR2 SQIVND (reference sequence). The CDR3 DNA is TGTGCCAGCCAGCTGTGGACTGAAGCTTTCTTT. Its protein is CASQLWTEAFF. The full variable domain, rest sourced from reference TRBV19 and TRBJ1-1, is DGGITQSPKYLFRKEGQNVTLSCEQNLNHDAMYWYRQDPGQGLRLIYYSQIVNDFQKGDIAEGYSVSREKKESFPLTVTSAQKNPTAFYLCASQLWTEAFFGQGTRLTVV.

This rearrangement joins TRBV10-3 to TRBJ1-5, with a tentative D call TRBD1 (6 bases). CDR1 ENHRY and CDR2 SYGVKD come from the germline V gene. Deletions cut 9 bases from V and 5 bases from J, with 20 bases between. This CDR3 has 15 residues. DNA of the CDR3: TGTGCCATGAATCGCGCAAACAGGGATGATCAGCCCCAGCATTTT. Translation gives CAMNRANRDDQPQHF.

The rearrangement uses TRBV27 and TRBJ2-7; 9 nucleotides line up with TRBD1. Losses at the gene ends were 5 bases for V and 7 bases for J; bases not matched to a gene: 6. Per the germline V gene, CDR1 is MNHEY and CDR2 is SMNVEV (reference sequence). This CDR3 has 13 residues. The CDR3 DNA reads as TGTGCCAGCAGTGTACAGGGGGCGAGGGAGCAGTACTTC. The encoded protein is CASSVQGAREQYF.

The chain combines TRBV29-1 with TRBJ2-2, with D tentatively TRBD2 (5 bases). The CDR3 length is 15 residues. The V and J ends lost 7 bases and 2 bases respectively, with 17 bases between them. Germline loops: CDR1 SQVTM, CDR2 ANQGSEA. CDR3 region: CSAAVSGLNTGELFF. CDR3 bases: TGCAGCGCCGCAGTATCAGGACTCAACACCGGGGAGCTGTTTTTT.

The table lists this clone with a few counts. The chain carries TRBV11-2 and TRBJ1-2; D is ambiguous. Per germline, CDR1 SGHAT and CDR2 FQNNGV. V lost 3 bases and J lost 14, with 16 bases in between. The CDR3 consists of 12 residues. The CDR3 DNA reads TGTGCCAGCAGCTTCCCCGGGGAGGCCGTTACCTTC. This codes for CASSFPGEAVTF.